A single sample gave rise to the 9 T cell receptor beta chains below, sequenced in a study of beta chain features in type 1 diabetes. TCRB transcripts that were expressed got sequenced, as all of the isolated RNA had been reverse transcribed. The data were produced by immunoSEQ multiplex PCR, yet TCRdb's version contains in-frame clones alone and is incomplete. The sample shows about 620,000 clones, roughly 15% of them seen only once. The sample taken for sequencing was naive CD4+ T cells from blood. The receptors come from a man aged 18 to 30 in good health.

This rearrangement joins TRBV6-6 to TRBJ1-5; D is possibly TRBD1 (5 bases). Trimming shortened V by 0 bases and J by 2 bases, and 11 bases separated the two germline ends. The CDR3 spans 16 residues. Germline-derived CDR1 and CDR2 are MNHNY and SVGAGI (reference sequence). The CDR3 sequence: CASSYSSRAGNQPQHF. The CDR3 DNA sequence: TGTGCCAGCAGTTACTCATCCAGGGCGGGCAATCAGCCCCAGCATTTT.

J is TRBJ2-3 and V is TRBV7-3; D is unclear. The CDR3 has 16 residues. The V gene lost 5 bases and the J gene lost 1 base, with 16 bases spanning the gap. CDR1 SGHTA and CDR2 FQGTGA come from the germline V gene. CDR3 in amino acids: CASSLLRLEGTDTQYF. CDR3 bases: TGTGCCAGCAGCCTACTCCGACTGGAAGGCACAGATACGCAGTATTTT.

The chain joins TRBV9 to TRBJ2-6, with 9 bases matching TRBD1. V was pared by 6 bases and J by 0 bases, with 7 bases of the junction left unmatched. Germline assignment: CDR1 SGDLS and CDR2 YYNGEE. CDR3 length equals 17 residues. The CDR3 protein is CASNTGTGYSGANVLTF. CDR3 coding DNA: TGTGCCAGCAACACGGGGACAGGGTACTCTGGGGCCAACGTCCTGACTTTC.

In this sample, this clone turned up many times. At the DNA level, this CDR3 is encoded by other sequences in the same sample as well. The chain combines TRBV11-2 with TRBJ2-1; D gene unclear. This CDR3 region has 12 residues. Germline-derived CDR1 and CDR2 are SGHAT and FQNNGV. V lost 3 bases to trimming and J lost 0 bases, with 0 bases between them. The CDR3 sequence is CASSFSYNEQFF. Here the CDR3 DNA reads TGTGCCAGCAGCTTCTCCTACAATGAGCAGTTCTTC.

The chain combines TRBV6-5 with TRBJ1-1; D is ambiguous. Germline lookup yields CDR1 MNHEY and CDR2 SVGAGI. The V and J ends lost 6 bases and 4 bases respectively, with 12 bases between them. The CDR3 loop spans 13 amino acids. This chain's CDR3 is CASSLRRATEAFF. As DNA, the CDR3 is TGTGCCAGCAGCCTCCGTAGGGCCACTGAAGCTTTCTTT.

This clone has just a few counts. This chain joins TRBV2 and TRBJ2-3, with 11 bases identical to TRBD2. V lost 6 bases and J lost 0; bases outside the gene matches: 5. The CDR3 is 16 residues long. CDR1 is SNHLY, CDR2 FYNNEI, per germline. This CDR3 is CASRLAGGQSTDTQYF. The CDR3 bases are TGTGCCAGCAGGCTAGCGGGAGGCCAAAGCACAGATACGCAGTATTTT.

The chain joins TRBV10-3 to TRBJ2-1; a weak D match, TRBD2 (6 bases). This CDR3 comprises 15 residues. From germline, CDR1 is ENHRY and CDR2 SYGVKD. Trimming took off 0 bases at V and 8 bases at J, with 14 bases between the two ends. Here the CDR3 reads CAISESWGKRDEQFF. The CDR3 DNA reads TGTGCCATCAGTGAGTCGTGGGGAAAGCGGGATGAGCAGTTCTTC.

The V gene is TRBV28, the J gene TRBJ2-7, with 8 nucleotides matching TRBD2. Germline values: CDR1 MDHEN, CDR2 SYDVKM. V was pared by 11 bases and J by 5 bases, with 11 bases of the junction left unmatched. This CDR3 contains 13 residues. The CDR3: CASSGGLRHEQYF. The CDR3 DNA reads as TGTGCCTCCAGCGGGGGCCTCCGACACGAGCAGTACTTC.

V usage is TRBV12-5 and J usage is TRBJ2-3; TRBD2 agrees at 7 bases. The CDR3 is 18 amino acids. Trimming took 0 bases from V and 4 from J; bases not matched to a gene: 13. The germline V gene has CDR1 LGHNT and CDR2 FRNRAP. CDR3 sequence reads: CASGLVTIGGGRSDTQYF. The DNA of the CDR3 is TGTGCTAGTGGTTTGGTAACGATCGGTGGCGGGAGATCAGATACGCAGTATTTT.